The 5 T cell receptor beta chains reported below all come from one sample, sequenced in a study of CD8+ T cells in alopecia areata. After isolation, RNA underwent reverse transcription to generate cDNA as the sequencing template. Generated by immunoSEQ multiplex PCR, the TCRdb table keeps only in-frame clones and is missing some. This sample has about 150,000 clones, with around 50% found just once. Here the sequenced sample was CD8+ T cells sorted from blood, taken at week 0. The receptors stem from a human donor with alopecia areata.

This clone was observed a few times. This chain uses TRBV29-1 with TRBJ2-1; D remains ambiguous. V dropped 4 bases and J dropped 5 bases, with 18 bases sitting between them. This CDR3 has 15 residues. Germline V gives CDR1 SQVTM, CDR2 ANQGSEA. Written as DNA, the CDR3 is TGCAGCGTTGCGCGAAACCAAGGTATCCACAATGAGCAGTTCTTC. This gives the protein CSVARNQGIHNEQFF.

The genes are TRBV7-6 and TRBJ2-7, with D possibly being TRBD1 or TRBD2 (7 bases each). CDR1 SGHVS and CDR2 FNYEAQ come from the germline V gene. This CDR3 spans 13 amino acids. V was shortened by 5 bases and J by 3 bases, with 11 bases between the two germline ends. DNA for the CDR3: TGTGCCAGCAGCCCAGGGGGGGGCTACGAGCAGTACTTC. It translates to CASSPGGGYEQYF.

This clone was recorded only once. The chain recombines TRBV20-1 with TRBJ2-7, with TRBD2 as a possible D gene (5 bases). Trimming shortened V by 7 bases and J by 4 bases, and 8 bases separated the two germline ends. The germline V gene encodes CDR1 DFQATT and CDR2 SNEGSKA (reference sequence). The CDR3 totals 10 residues. The CDR3 DNA follows: TGCAGTGTGCCGGGATACGAGCAGTACTTC. Amino acids: CSVPGYEQYF.

This sequence joins TRBV7-7 and TRBJ2-5; D unclear. V gave up 1 base and J gave up 1 base, with 10 bases separating them. Germline-derived CDR1 and CDR2 are SSHAT and FNYEAQ (reference sequence). The CDR3 is 15 residues long. The CDR3 here is CASSLVSSSQETQYF. The CDR3 DNA reads TGTGCCAGCAGCTTAGTCTCCAGCAGCCAAGAGACCCAGTACTTC.

This clone came up a few times. The rearrangement links TRBV29-1 to TRBJ1-2; D might be TRBD1 (6 bases). The V gene lost 1 base and the J gene lost 7 bases, with 13 bases spanning the gap. The germline gives CDR1 SQVTM, CDR2 ANQGSEA. The CDR3 loop spans 13 amino acids. CDR3 loop: CSVEADSFFGYTF. The CDR3 DNA reads as TGCAGCGTTGAAGCGGACAGTTTCTTTGGCTACACCTTC.